One and the same sample provided the 23 T cell receptor beta chains below, sequenced in a study of T cell repertoires in cytomegalovirus infection. One entry per CDR3 protein, called by TCRdb with MiXCR from the reads. The sample gives approximately 250,000 distinct CDR3 sequences, around 8.7% of which show up once; less than 15% is in the top ten. The specimen sequenced was PBMCs. Source of these receptors: a human donor in good health (CMV status not recorded). Some clones in this sample may be carry-over from other donors' samples.

At least ten counts were recorded for this clonotype. The chain combines TRBV7-2 with TRBJ2-1, with 9 bases matching TRBD2. The germline V gene encodes CDR1 SGHTA and CDR2 FQGNSA. The CDR3 covers 14 residues. The V gene end was trimmed by 2 bases and the J gene end by 9 bases; junction bases not matched to a gene: 5. This CDR3 is CASSLNLAGSEQFF. DNA of the CDR3: TGTGCCAGCAGCTTAAACCTAGCGGGAAGTGAGCAGTTCTTC. Using reference TRBV7-2 and TRBJ2-1 for the parts outside the CDR3, the full variable domain is GAGVSQSPSNKVTEKGKDVELRCDPISGHTALYWYRQSLGQGLEFLIYFQGNSAPDKSGLPSDRFSAERTGGSVSTLTIQRTQQEDSAVYLCASSLNLAGSEQFFGPGTRLTVL.

The J gene is TRBJ1-5, the V gene TRBV12-3 or TRBV12-4, with 9 bases aligning to TRBD1. This CDR3 comprises 14 residues. Germline trimming cut 6 bases from V and 4 bases from J; bases unmatched to any gene: 4. CDR3 region: CASSRTGANQPQHF. CDR3 coding DNA: TGTGCCAGCAGCCGGACAGGGGCGAATCAGCCCCAGCATTTT.

This clonotype was seen at least ten times. The chain employs TRBV12-3 or TRBV12-4 and TRBJ2-5, with 10 bases that match TRBD1. V dropped 5 bases and J dropped 5; count of bases not matched to a gene: 11. The CDR3 totals 16 residues. The CDR3 DNA is TGTGCCAGCAGTCCCATGACAGGGGGCGTCGGTGAGACCCAGTACTTC. It specifies CASSPMTGGVGETQYF.

At least ten counts were recorded for this clonotype. V and J are TRBV7-9 and TRBJ1-2, with 9 nucleotides matching TRBD1. The V gene's germline CDR1 is SEHNR and CDR2 FQNEAQ (reference sequence). V was clipped by 2 bases and J by 8 bases; unmatched bases: 3. The CDR3 contains 13 residues. In DNA form, the CDR3 reads TGTGCCAGCAGCTTACCAACAGGGGGCGGCTACACCTTC. This encodes CASSLPTGGGYTF.

This chain links TRBV7-2 with TRBJ1-5, with D maybe TRBD1 (6 bases). V was pared by 3 bases and J by 9 bases, with 18 bases between. Germline values: CDR1 SGHTA, CDR2 FQGNSA. The CDR3 runs 15 residues. CDR3 region: CASSLGLGGTPPQHF. The CDR3 region has the DNA TGTGCCAGCAGCTTGGGGCTGGGAGGGACACCGCCCCAGCATTTT.

This clonotype was counted many times. The chain uses TRBV7-6 and TRBJ2-2; 10 bases match TRBD1. V shed 5 bases and J 7 bases; nucleotides not matched to a gene: 7. The CDR3 is 15 amino acids. Germline V gene lookup returns CDR1 SGHVS and CDR2 FNYEAQ. The CDR3 spells CASSPRTGGIGELFF. The CDR3 DNA sequence: TGTGCCAGCAGCCCCCGGACAGGGGGAATCGGGGAGCTGTTTTTT.

This clonotype was counted many times. V gene TRBV12-3 or TRBV12-4 combines with J gene TRBJ2-2; no clear D. Trimming removed 5 bases at V and 0 bases at J, with 7 bases between. The CDR3 totals 14 residues. The CDR3 is CASSPTANTGELFF. The CDR3 DNA is TGTGCCAGCAGTCCTACAGCGAACACCGGGGAGCTGTTTTTT.

This clonotype was detected only a few times. CDR3 region: CAGSLWGRITGELFF. The DNA of the CDR3 is TGTGCCGGTAGCCTTTGGGGGCGCATCACCGGGGAGCTGTTTTTT. The V gene is TRBV6-6, the J gene TRBJ2-2, with a weak D call TRBD1 (6 bases). The V gene's germline CDR1 is MNHNY and CDR2 SVGAGI (reference sequence). The CDR3 consists of 15 residues. Trimming took off 11 bases at V and 4 bases at J, with 20 bases between the two ends.

In this sample, this clonotype turned up many times. The gene calls are TRBV6-1 and TRBJ2-3, with TRBD2 matching over 11 bases. Germline trimming cut 0 bases from V and 0 bases from J; bases unmatched to any gene: 5. Per germline, CDR1 MNHNS and CDR2 SASEGT. There are 18 residues in the CDR3. The CDR3 region is CASSEAKLAGASTDTQYF. CDR3 coding DNA: TGTGCCAGCAGTGAAGCGAAACTAGCGGGAGCTAGCACAGATACGCAGTATTTT.

This clonotype was counted a few times. CDR3 residues: CSVSTGTNQPQHF. The CDR3 nucleotides are TGCAGCGTCTCGACAGGGACCAACCAGCCCCAGCATTTT. The rearrangement joins TRBV29-1 to TRBJ1-5; 7 nucleotides match TRBD1. The germline gives CDR1 SQVTM, CDR2 ANQGSEA. The junction had 9 bases not matched to a gene; V was cut back by 6 bases and J by 7 bases. The CDR3 covers 13 residues.

V usage is TRBV4-3 and J usage is TRBJ2-1; D ambiguous. The CDR3 runs to 13 residues. Trimming shortened V by 1 base and J by 6 bases, and 7 bases separated the two germline ends. Germline CDR1 and CDR2: LGHNA and YSLEER. CDR3 sequence (DNA): TGCGCCAGCAGCCAAGTACCACCCAATGAGCAGTTCTTC. Its translation: CASSQVPPNEQFF.

This clonotype was seen repeatedly, ten times or more. J is TRBJ1-6 and V is TRBV7-2; 9 nucleotides match TRBD1. Per germline, CDR1 SGHTA and CDR2 FQGNSA. This CDR3 comprises 16 residues. Trimming took 5 bases from V and 9 from J; bases not matched to a gene: 11. The DNA for the CDR3 is TGTGCCAGCAGCCCGGTGAGAGGGACAGGGTCTTCACCCCTCCACTTT. Encoded protein: CASSPVRGTGSSPLHF.

This chain links TRBV11-2 with TRBJ2-7; no firm D call. Per the germline V gene, CDR1 is SGHAT and CDR2 is FQNNGV. Trimming shortened V by 4 bases and J by 5 bases, and 15 bases separated the two germline ends. The CDR3 loop spans 14 amino acids. The CDR3 here is CASSSRSDGDEQYF. DNA for the CDR3: TGTGCCAGCAGCTCCCGATCCGACGGAGACGAGCAGTACTTC.

The chain carries TRBV6-5 and TRBJ1-6; D possibly corresponds to TRBD1 (5 bases). The germline V and J ends were trimmed by 5 bases and 8 bases, with 16 bases remaining between them. The CDR3 covers 15 residues. Germline values: CDR1 MNHEY, CDR2 SVGAGI. The CDR3 loop reads CASSRPRDWDSPLHF. The CDR3 bases are TGTGCCAGCAGTCGCCCCCGGGACTGGGATTCACCCCTCCACTTT.

This clonotype was recorded at least ten times. The J gene is TRBJ1-4, the V gene TRBV7-2; 7 nucleotides line up with TRBD1. CDR1 is SGHTA and CDR2 is FQGNSA in the germline V gene. The CDR3 contains 13 residues. V shed 1 base and J 7 bases; nucleotides not matched to a gene: 0. CDR3 amino acids: CASSLDRGEKLFF. The DNA of the CDR3 is TGTGCCAGCAGCTTAGACAGGGGTGAAAAACTGTTTTTT.

This clonotype was detected many times. The V call is TRBV7-2, the J call TRBJ1-2; no reliable D call. The CDR3 contains 14 residues. Germline CDR1 SGHTA, CDR2 FQGNSA. V was shortened by 1 base and J by 8 bases, with 14 bases between the two germline ends. The CDR3 loop reads CASSLDRVGSGYTF. CDR3 DNA sequence: TGTGCCAGCAGCTTAGACCGAGTGGGAAGCGGCTACACCTTC.

This clonotype was recorded at least ten times. CDR3 in amino acids: CASTPGRGLPLHF. The CDR3 DNA sequence: TGTGCCAGCACCCCGGGGAGGGGGCTGCCCCTCCACTTT. The J gene is TRBJ1-6, the V gene TRBV7-2, with TRBD1 matching 7 bases. Germline V lookup: CDR1 SGHTA, CDR2 FQGNSA. The CDR3 consists of 13 residues. The ends lost 7 bases at V and 13 bases at J; junction bases unmatched: 10.

V gene TRBV11-3 combines with J gene TRBJ2-1; D perhaps matches TRBD2 (5 bases). Germline CDR1 SGHNT, CDR2 YENEEA. V was trimmed by 4 bases and J by 9 bases, leaving 22 bases between them. This CDR3 comprises 16 residues. The DNA for the CDR3 is TGTGCCAGCAGCTCTAAGACAAAAGGGAGTGCTAGTGAGCAGTTCTTC. Amino acids: CASSSKTKGSASEQFF.

This clonotype came up many times. This sequence joins TRBV28 and TRBJ2-7; 10 bases match TRBD1. CDR1 MDHEN and CDR2 SYDVKM come from the germline V gene. Trimming removed 5 bases from V and 5 bases from J; junction bases left unmatched: 12. The length of the CDR3 is 16 residues. In DNA, the CDR3 is TGTGCCAGCAGTGTCCCGACGGGACAGGGGAATAACGAGCAGTACTTC. This sequence encodes CASSVPTGQGNNEQYF.

The chain links TRBV14 to TRBJ1-1; D is possibly TRBD1 (5 bases). The germline V gene encodes CDR1 SGHDN and CDR2 FVKESK. Trimming took 4 bases from V and 1 from J, leaving 13 bases between them. CDR3 size: 15 residues. The CDR3 loop is CASSPLMGENTEAFF. Written as DNA, the CDR3 is TGTGCCAGCAGCCCATTGATGGGGGAGAACACTGAAGCTTTCTTT.

This clonotype was counted many times. The J gene is TRBJ1-2, the V gene TRBV7-2, with D unclear. Germline V gene data show CDR1 as SGHTA and CDR2 as FQGNSA. The CDR3 contains 15 residues. V was shortened by 5 bases and J by 6 bases, with 19 bases between the two germline ends. CDR3 nucleotides: TGTGCCAGCAGCCGCCCTCTGCGGCCCGGGGATGGCTACACCTTC. Translation gives CASSRPLRPGDGYTF.

This clonotype was counted at least ten times. V gene TRBV28 combines with J gene TRBJ2-4; 8 bases match TRBD1. Germline CDR1 and CDR2: MDHEN and SYDVKM. The trim removed 6 bases at V and 11 bases at J, leaving 12 bases unmatched. CDR3 size: 14 residues. The CDR3 DNA follows: TGTGCCAGCAGCCCTCCAGGACAGGGTCGCGTTCAGTACTTC. Amino acid sequence: CASSPPGQGRVQYF.

This clonotype was seen many times. The chain links TRBV7-2 to TRBJ1-2, with 9 bases fitting TRBD1. J lost 7 bases, V lost 6 bases, and 9 bases had no gene match. Per the germline V gene, CDR1 is SGHTA and CDR2 is FQGNSA. This CDR3 is 14 amino acids long. Here the CDR3 DNA reads TGTGCCAGCAGACCCTCCGGGACAGGGAGTGGCTACACCTTC. Its protein product is CASRPSGTGSGYTF.